This entry lists 9 T cell receptor beta chains sequenced from one sample in a study of glioma-infiltrating T cells after dendritic cell vaccination. Method: immunoSEQ multiplex PCR; TCRdb's copy keeps in-frame clones and lacks some. This sample has around 62,000 clones, with approximately 85% found just once. Sequencing was performed on blood, taken before dendritic cell vaccination. All receptors come from a human donor with glioblastoma.

The chain links TRBV18 to TRBJ1-2; tentatively, D is TRBD1 (5 bases). CDR3 size: 14 residues. Trimming took off 0 bases at V and 4 bases at J, with 9 bases between the two ends. Germline assignment: CDR1 KGHSH and CDR2 LQKENI. The chain's CDR3 is CASSPPGLAYGYTF. CDR3 nucleotides: TGTGCCAGCTCACCACCGGGGCTCGCCTATGGCTACACCTTC.

The rearrangement joins TRBV5-4 to TRBJ2-7, with D tentatively TRBD2 (5 bases). Trimming removed 3 bases from V and 7 bases from J, with 11 bases in between. The CDR3 has 12 residues. Germline V gene data show CDR1 as SGHNT and CDR2 as YYREEE (reference sequence). For the CDR3, the DNA is TGTGCCAGCAGCTGGGAGTTGGGGGAGCAGTACTTC. Protein: CASSWELGEQYF.

Worth noting for this clone: Other DNA sequences in the sample encode the same CDR3. The chain carries TRBV6-6 and TRBJ2-7, with 8 bases lining up with TRBD2. The germline V gene encodes CDR1 MNHNY and CDR2 SVGAGI (reference sequence). The V gene end was trimmed by 6 bases and the J gene end by 3 bases; junction bases not matched to a gene: 7. This CDR3 spans 14 amino acids. The CDR3 sequence: CASSAGTRSYEQYF. CDR3 DNA: TGTGCCAGCAGCGCCGGGACTAGGAGCTACGAGCAGTACTTC.

V and J are TRBV30 and TRBJ1-5; D is unresolved. The germline V and J ends were trimmed by 0 bases and 4 bases, with 13 bases remaining between them. CDR1 is GTSNPN, CDR2 SVGIG, per germline (reference sequence). The CDR3 is 15 residues long. The CDR3 coding sequence is TGTGCCTGGAGTGTAGTGGCGGGTGGGAATCAGCCCCAGCATTTT. As protein: CAWSVVAGGNQPQHF.

The genes are TRBV9 and TRBJ2-7; D unresolved. V lost 0 bases to trimming and J lost 5 bases, with 36 bases between them. The V gene's germline CDR1 is SGDLS and CDR2 YYNGEE. The length of the CDR3 is 22 residues. CDR3 DNA: TGTGCCAGCAGCGTAGAGTCCCCGCGACGCAGGAAGAGTATCCTAAATCCCCACGAGCAGTACTTC. This codes for CASSVESPRRRKSILNPHEQYF.

The chain recombines TRBV5-4 with TRBJ2-3, with a weak D call TRBD2 (7 bases). The CDR3 has 15 residues. Trimming stripped 4 bases from V and 3 bases from J, with 15 bases between. Looked up from germline, CDR1 is SGHNT and CDR2 is YYREEE (reference sequence). CDR3 sequence reads: CASSRGGAGTDTQYF. The DNA of the CDR3 is TGTGCCAGCAGCAGGGGGGGGGCCGGAACAGATACGCAGTATTTT.

In this sample, this clone turned up a few times. The chain employs TRBV5-4 and TRBJ1-6, with TRBD1 matching over 8 bases. CDR1 is SGHNT and CDR2 is YYREEE in the germline V gene (reference sequence). V shed 3 bases, J shed 11 bases, and the junction held 7 bases outside the gene matches. The CDR3 is 14 amino acids. The CDR3 reads CASSSDREGAPLHF. Written as DNA, the CDR3 is TGTGCCAGCAGCTCGGACAGGGAGGGTGCACCCCTCCACTTT.

This chain links TRBV7-9 with TRBJ2-3; 9 bases align to TRBD2. This CDR3 is 15 amino acids long. Losses at the gene ends were 7 bases for V and 5 bases for J; bases not matched to a gene: 10. The V gene's germline CDR1 is SEHNR and CDR2 FQNEAQ (reference sequence). The CDR3: CASNSGGGAGDTQYF. CDR3 DNA: TGTGCCAGCAATAGTGGCGGGGGGGCTGGAGATACGCAGTATTTT. The whole variable domain, filled in from reference TRBV7-9 and TRBJ2-3, reads DTGVSQNPRHKITKRGQNVTFRCDPISEHNRLYWYRQTLGQGPEFLTYFQNEAQLEKSRLLSDRFSAERPKGSFSTLEIQRTEQGDSAMYLCASNSGGGAGDTQYFGPGTRLTVL.

This clone has a single count. The chain combines TRBV15 with TRBJ1-6, with D unresolved. Germline V gene data show CDR1 as LNHNV and CDR2 as YYDKDF (reference sequence). The CDR3 has 16 amino acids. V lost 0 bases to trimming and J lost 0 bases, with 6 bases between them. The CDR3: CATSREGSSYNSPLHF. The CDR3 nucleotides read TGTGCCACCAGCAGAGAGGGGAGCTCCTATAATTCACCCCTCCACTTT.